Below, 9 T cell receptor beta chains from the same sample are listed, as sequenced in a study of PD-1 and CTLA-4 blockade in melanoma. Generated by immunoSEQ multiplex PCR, the TCRdb table keeps only in-frame clones and is missing some. The sample yields more than 15,000 clones, about two thirds seen once. The source material was CD8+ T cells from peripheral blood, sampled from a patient given anti-PD-1 treatment. These receptors were collected from a human donor with melanoma.

The chain joins TRBV2 to TRBJ1-3; no firm D call. Germline V gene lookup returns CDR1 SNHLY and CDR2 FYNNEI. The CDR3 covers 15 residues. Trimming left V 2 bases short and J 0 bases short, with 8 bases between. As DNA, the CDR3 is TGTGCCAGCAGTGAAAGCCAGTACTCTGGAAACACCATATATTTT. As protein: CASSESQYSGNTIYF.

J is TRBJ2-1 and V is TRBV7-9; D is ambiguous. The germline V and J ends were trimmed by 8 bases and 0 bases, with 14 bases remaining between them. Germline V gives CDR1 SEHNR, CDR2 FQNEAQ (reference sequence). The length of the CDR3 is 15 residues. CDR3 sequence: CASDDGWSSYNEQFF. The CDR3 DNA follows: TGTGCCAGCGACGACGGATGGAGCTCCTACAATGAGCAGTTCTTC. The full variable domain, its missing parts supplied by reference TRBV7-9 and TRBJ2-1, is DTGVSQNPRHKITKRGQNVTFRCDPISEHNRLYWYRQTLGQGPEFLTYFQNEAQLEKSRLLSDRFSAERPKGSFSTLEIQRTEQGDSAMYLCASDDGWSSYNEQFFGPGTRLTVL.

This rearrangement joins TRBV27 to TRBJ1-1; 7 nucleotides agree with TRBD1. The CDR3 totals 16 residues. With V trimmed by 2 bases and J by 5 bases, 11 bases remained unmatched. Germline V gene lookup returns CDR1 MNHEY and CDR2 SMNVEV (reference sequence). The CDR3: CASSLAGNRGETEAFF. CDR3 bases: TGTGCCAGCAGTTTAGCGGGGAACAGGGGAGAAACTGAAGCTTTCTTT.

The CDR3: CASSSPGTGDYEQYF. The CDR3 DNA reads TGTGCCAGCAGCTCCCCCGGGACAGGGGACTACGAGCAGTACTTC. This chain links TRBV11-3 with TRBJ2-7, with 10 bases lining up with TRBD1. J gave up 3 bases and V 4 bases, and 6 bases lay outside the gene matches. CDR3 length: 15 residues. In germline, CDR1 is SGHNT, CDR2 YENEEA.

The rearrangement uses TRBV29-1 and TRBJ2-7; D is uncertain. The CDR3 length is 12 residues. Trimming removed 5 bases from V and 0 bases from J, with 8 bases in between. Germline V gene lookup returns CDR1 SQVTM and CDR2 ANQGSEA. The CDR3 here is CSVQISSYEQYF. CDR3 in DNA: TGCAGCGTTCAAATAAGCTCCTACGAGCAGTACTTC.

Only a few counts were recorded for this clone. The CDR3 region is CATSDSRGDYEQYF. CDR3 bases: TGTGCCACCAGTGATTCCAGAGGAGACTACGAGCAGTACTTC. The rearrangement uses TRBV24-1 and TRBJ2-7, with D unresolved. The CDR3 has 14 residues. Germline CDR1 KGHDR, CDR2 SFDVKD. Trimming cost V 2 bases and J 3 bases, with 10 bases left between them.

The J gene is TRBJ1-2, the V gene TRBV13; D is perhaps TRBD1 (5 bases). CDR3 length: 16 amino acids. Germline-derived CDR1 and CDR2 are PRHDT and FYEKMQ (reference sequence). Trimming stripped 1 base from V and 4 bases from J, with 16 bases between. The CDR3 reads CASSLDAGPGGYGYTF. The CDR3 region has the DNA TGTGCCAGCAGCTTAGATGCGGGACCCGGAGGCTATGGCTACACCTTC.

The chain joins TRBV5-4 to TRBJ1-2; the D gene is possibly TRBD1 (6 bases). This CDR3 contains 15 residues. V lost 0 bases, J lost 4 bases, and 13 bases lay in between. The germline CDR1 and CDR2 sequences are SGHNT and YYREEE (reference sequence). The CDR3 region is CASSLVGGRVYGYTF. As DNA, the CDR3 is TGTGCCAGCAGCTTGGTTGGGGGCAGAGTCTATGGCTACACCTTC.

The V call is TRBV6-5, the J call TRBJ2-1; D not resolved. The CDR3 totals 13 residues. The germline CDR1 and CDR2 sequences are MNHEY and SVGAGI. V was shortened by 1 base and J by 8 bases, with 9 bases between the two germline ends. For the CDR3, the DNA is TGTGCCAGCAGTTACTTCCCTAGGGATGAGCAGTTCTTC. This encodes CASSYFPRDEQFF.